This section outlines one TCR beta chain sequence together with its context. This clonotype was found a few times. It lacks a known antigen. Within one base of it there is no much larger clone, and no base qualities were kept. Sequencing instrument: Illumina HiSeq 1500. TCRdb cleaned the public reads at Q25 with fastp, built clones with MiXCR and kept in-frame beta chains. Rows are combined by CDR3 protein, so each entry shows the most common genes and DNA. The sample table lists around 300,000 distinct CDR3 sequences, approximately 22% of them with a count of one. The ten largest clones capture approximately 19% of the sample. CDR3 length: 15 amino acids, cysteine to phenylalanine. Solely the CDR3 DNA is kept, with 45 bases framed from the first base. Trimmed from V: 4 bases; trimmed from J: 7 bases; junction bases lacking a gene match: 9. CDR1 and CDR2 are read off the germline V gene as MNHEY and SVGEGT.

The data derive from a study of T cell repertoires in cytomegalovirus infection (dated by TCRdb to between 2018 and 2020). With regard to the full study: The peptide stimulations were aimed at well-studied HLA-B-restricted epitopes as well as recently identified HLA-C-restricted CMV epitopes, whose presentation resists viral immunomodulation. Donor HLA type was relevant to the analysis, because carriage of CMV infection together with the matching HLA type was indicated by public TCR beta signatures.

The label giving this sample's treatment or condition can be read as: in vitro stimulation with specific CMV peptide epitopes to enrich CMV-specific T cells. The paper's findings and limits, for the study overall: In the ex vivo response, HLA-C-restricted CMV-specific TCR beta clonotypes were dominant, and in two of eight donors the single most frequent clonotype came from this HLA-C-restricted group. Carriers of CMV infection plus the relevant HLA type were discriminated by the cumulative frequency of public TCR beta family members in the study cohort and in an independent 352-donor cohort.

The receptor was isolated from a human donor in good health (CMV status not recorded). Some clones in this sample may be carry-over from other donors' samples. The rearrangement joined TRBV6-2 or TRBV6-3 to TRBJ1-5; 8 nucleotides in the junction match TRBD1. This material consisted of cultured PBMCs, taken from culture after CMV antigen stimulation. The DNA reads TGTGCCAGCAGTTCAGCAGGGGGCAAAGGGCAGCCCCAGCATTTT. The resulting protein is CASSSAGGKGQPQHF.